This T cell receptor (beta chain) was found in a study of T cell changes during pregnancy in multiple sclerosis. Profiled with immunoSEQ multiplex PCR; TCRdb holds only in-frame clones, not every one. The data contain 45,000 or so clones, 85% to 90% of them singletons. This clone was seen once. CDR1 is SGHNT and CDR2 is YENEEA in the germline V gene. V dropped 1 base and J dropped 10 bases, with 14 bases sitting between them. This CDR3 is 14 amino acids long. The rearrangement links TRBV11-3 to TRBJ2-1; D may be TRBD2 (7 bases). The sequence derives from a female donor with multiple sclerosis, enrolled in a pregnancy study. This material consisted of peripheral blood, taken in the first trimester of pregnancy. CDR3 sequence reads: CASSLAAGAQEQFF. For the CDR3, the DNA is TGTGCCAGCAGCTTAGCGGCGGGGGCCCAGGAGCAGTTCTTC.